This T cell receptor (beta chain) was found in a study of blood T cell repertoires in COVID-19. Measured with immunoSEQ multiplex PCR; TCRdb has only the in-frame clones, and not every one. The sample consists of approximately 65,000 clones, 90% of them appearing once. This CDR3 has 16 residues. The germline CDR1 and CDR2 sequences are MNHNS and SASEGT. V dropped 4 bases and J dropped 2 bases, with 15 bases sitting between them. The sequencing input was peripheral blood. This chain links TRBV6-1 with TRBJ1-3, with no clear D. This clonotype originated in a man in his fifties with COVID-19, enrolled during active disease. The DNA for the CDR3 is TGTGCCAGCAGTGCCTTTTCTGGGAGCACTGGAAACACCATATATTTT. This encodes CASSAFSGSTGNTIYF.